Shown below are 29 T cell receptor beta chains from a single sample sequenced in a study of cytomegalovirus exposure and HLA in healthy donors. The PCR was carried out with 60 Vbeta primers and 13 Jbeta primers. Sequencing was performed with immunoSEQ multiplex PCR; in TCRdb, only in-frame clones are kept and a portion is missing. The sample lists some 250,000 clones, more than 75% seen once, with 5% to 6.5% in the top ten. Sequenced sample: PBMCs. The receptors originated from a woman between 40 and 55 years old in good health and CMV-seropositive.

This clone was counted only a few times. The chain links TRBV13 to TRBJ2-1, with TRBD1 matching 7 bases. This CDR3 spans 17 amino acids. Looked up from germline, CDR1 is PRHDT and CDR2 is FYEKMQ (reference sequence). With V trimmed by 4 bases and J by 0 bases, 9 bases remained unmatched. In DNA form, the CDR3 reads TGTGCCAGCAGCTCCAGGACAGGATGGGACTCCTACAATGAGCAGTTCTTC. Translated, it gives CASSSRTGWDSYNEQFF.

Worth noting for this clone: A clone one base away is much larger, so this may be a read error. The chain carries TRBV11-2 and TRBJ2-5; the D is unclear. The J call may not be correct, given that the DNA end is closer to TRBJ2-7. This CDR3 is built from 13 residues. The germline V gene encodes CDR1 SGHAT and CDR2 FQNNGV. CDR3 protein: CASSLGTSYEQYF. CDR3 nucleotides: TGTGCCAGCAGCTTGGGCACCTCCTACGAGCAGTACTTC.

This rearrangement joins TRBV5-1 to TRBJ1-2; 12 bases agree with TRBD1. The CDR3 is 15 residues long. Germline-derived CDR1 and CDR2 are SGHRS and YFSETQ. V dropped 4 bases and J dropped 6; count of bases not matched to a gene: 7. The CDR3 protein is CASSVRDRGLHGYTF. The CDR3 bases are TGCGCCAGCAGCGTCCGGGACAGGGGGCTTCATGGCTACACCTTC.

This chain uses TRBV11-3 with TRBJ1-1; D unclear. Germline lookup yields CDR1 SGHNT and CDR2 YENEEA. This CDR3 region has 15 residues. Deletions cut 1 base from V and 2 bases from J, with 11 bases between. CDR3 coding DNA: TGTGCCAGCAGCTTAGGTCTAACAGCAAACACTGAAGCTTTCTTT. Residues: CASSLGLTANTEAFF.

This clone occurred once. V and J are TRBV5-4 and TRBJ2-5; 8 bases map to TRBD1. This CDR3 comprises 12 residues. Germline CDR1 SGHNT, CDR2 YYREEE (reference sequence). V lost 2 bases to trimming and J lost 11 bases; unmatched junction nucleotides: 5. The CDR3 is CASSFGQGPQYF. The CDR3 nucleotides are TGTGCCAGCAGCTTCGGACAGGGCCCACAGTACTTC.

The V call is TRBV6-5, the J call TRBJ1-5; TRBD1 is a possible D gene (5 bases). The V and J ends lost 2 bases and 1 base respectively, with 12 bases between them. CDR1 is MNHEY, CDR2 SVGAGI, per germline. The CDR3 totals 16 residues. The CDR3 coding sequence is TGTGCCAGCAGTTACACTGGGCGGGGGAGCAATCAGCCCCAGCATTTT. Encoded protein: CASSYTGRGSNQPQHF.

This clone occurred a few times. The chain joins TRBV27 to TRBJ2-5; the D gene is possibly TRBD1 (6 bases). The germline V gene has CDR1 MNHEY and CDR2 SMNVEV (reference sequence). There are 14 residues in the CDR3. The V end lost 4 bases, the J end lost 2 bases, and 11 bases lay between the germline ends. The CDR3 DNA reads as TGTGCCAGCAGTTCTCGGACAGCTCAAGAGACCCAGTACTTC. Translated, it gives CASSSRTAQETQYF.

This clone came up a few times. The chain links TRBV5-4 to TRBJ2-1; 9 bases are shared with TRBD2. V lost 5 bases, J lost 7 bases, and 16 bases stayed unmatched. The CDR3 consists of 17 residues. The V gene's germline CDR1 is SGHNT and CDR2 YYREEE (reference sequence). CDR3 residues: CASRDGLAGFKGNEQFF. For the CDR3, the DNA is TGTGCCAGCAGGGACGGGCTAGCGGGGTTTAAGGGGAATGAGCAGTTCTTC.

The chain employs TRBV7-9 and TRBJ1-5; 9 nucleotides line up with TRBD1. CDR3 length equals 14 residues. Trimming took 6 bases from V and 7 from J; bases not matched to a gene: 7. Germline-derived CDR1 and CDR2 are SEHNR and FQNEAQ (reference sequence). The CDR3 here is CASSPGQGGQPQHF. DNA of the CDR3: TGTGCCAGCAGTCCGGGACAGGGAGGCCAGCCCCAGCATTTT.

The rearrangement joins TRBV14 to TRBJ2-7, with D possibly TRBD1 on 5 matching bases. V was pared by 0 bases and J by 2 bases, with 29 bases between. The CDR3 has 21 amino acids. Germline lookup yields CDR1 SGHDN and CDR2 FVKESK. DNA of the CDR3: TGTGCCAGCAGCCAAGATATTAGTGGGGCCGGACCGACTCTCCACCCCTACGAGCAGTACTTC. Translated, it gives CASSQDISGAGPTLHPYEQYF.

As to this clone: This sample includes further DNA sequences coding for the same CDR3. The CDR3 is CASSLGSSGANVLTF. CDR3 in DNA: TGTGCCAGCAGCTTAGGGAGTTCTGGGGCCAACGTCCTGACTTTC. The V call is TRBV7-2, the J call TRBJ2-6; D unclear. The germline V and J ends were trimmed by 1 base and 1 base, with 5 bases remaining between them. Germline V gene sequence: CDR1 SGHTA, CDR2 FQGNSA. CDR3 length equals 15 residues.

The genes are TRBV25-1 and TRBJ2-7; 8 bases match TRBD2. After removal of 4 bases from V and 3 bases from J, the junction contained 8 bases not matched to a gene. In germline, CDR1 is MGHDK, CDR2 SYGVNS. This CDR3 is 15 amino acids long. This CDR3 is CASSATGLEGYEQYF. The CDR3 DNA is TGTGCCAGCAGTGCAACGGGACTAGAGGGCTACGAGCAGTACTTC.

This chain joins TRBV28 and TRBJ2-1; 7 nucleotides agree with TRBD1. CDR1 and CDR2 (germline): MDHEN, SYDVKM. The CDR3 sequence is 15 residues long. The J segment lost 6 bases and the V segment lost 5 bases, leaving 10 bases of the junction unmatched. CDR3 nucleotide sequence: TGTGCCAGCAGTACCCTAGACAGGGTTCGCAATGAGCAGTTCTTC. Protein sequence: CASSTLDRVRNEQFF.

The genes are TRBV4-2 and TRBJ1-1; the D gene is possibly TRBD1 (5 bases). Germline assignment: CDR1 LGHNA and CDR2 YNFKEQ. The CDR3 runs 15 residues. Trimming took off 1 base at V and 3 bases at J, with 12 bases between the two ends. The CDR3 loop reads CASSQGRSGYTEAFF. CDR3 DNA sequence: TGTGCCAGCAGCCAAGGCCGTTCAGGGTACACTGAAGCTTTCTTT.

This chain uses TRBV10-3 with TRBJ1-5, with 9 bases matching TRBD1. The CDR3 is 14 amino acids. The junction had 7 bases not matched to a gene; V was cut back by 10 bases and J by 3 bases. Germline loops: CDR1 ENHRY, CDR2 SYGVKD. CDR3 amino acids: CATSDRGANQPQHF. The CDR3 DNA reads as TGTGCCACCTCGGACAGGGGAGCCAATCAGCCCCAGCATTTT.

In DNA form, the CDR3 reads TGTGCCAGCAGGATTAGCGGGTTAGACTCCTACAATGAGCAGTTCTTC. Its protein product is CASRISGLDSYNEQFF. The chain has TRBV2 and TRBJ2-1; 7 bases map to TRBD2. V shed 6 bases, J shed 0 bases, and the junction held 8 bases outside the gene matches. This CDR3 region has 16 residues. CDR1 is SNHLY, CDR2 FYNNEI, per germline.

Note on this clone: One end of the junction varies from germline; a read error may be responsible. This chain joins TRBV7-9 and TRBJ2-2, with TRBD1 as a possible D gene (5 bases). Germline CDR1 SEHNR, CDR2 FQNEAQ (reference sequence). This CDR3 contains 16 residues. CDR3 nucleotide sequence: TGTTCCAGCAGCTTATACCGTGGACAAAGCACCGGGGAGCTGTTTTTT. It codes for CSSSLYRGQSTGELFF.

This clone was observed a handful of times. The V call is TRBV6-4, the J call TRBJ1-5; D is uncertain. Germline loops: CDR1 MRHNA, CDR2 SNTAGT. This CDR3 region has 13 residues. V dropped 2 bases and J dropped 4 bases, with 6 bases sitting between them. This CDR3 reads CASSDEENQPQHF. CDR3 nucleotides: TGTGCCAGCAGTGACGAGGAAAATCAGCCCCAGCATTTT.

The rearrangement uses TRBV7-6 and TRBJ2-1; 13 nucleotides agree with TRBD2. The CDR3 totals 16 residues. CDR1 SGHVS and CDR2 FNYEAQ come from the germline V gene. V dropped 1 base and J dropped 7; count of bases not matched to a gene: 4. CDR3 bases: TGTGCCAGCAGCTTAGGGGGACTAGCGGGGAGGAATGAGCAGTTCTTC. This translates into CASSLGGLAGRNEQFF.

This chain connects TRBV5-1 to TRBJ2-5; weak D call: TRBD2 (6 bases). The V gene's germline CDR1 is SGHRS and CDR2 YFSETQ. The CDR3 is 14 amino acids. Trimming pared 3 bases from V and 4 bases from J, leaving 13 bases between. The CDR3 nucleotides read TGCGCCAGCAGCTCGGGACGGGGGATAGAGACCCAGTACTTC. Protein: CASSSGRGIETQYF.

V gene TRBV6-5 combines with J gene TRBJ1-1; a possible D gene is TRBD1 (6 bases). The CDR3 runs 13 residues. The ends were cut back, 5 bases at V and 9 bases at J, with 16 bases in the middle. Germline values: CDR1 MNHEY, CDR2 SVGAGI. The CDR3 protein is CASSQTGTGKAFF. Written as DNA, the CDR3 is TGTGCCAGCAGTCAAACCGGTACAGGGAAAGCTTTCTTT.

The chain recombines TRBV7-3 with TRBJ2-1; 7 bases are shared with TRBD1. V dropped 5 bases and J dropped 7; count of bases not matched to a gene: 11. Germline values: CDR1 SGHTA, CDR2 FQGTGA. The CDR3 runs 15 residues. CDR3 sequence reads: CASSPPGTAGNEQFF. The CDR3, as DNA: TGTGCCAGCAGCCCGCCTGGGACAGCAGGGAATGAGCAGTTCTTC.

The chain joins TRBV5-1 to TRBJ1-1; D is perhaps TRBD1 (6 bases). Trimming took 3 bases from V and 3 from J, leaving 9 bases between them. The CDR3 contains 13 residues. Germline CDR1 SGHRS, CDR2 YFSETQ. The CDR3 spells CASSSGADTEAFF. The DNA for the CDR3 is TGCGCCAGCAGCTCAGGGGCGGACACTGAAGCTTTCTTT.

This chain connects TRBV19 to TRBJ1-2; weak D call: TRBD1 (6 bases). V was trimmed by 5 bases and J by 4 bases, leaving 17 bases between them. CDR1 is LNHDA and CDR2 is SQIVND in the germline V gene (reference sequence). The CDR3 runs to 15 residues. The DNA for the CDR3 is TGTGCCAGTAGTCCCACAGGGAACGACCGCTATGGCTACACCTTC. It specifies CASSPTGNDRYGYTF.

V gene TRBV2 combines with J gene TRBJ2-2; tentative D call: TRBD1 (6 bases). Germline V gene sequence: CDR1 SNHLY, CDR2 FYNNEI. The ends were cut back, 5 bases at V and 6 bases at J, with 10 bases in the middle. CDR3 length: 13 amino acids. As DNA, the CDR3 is TGTGCCAGCAGTTCGCAGGGGTCCGGGGAGCTGTTTTTT. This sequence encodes CASSSQGSGELFF.

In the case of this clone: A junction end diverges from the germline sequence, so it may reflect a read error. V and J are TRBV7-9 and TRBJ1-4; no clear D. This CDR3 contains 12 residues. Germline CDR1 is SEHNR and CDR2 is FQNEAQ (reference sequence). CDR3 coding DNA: TGTTCCAGCAGCTTATCGAGAGAAAAACTGTTTTTT. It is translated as CSSSLSREKLFF.

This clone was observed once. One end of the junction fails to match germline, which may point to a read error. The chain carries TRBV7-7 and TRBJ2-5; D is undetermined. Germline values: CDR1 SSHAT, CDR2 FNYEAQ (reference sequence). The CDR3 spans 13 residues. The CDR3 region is CASSLGPEETQYF. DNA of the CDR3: TGTGCTAGCAGCCTAGGGCCCGAAGAGACCCAGTACTTC.

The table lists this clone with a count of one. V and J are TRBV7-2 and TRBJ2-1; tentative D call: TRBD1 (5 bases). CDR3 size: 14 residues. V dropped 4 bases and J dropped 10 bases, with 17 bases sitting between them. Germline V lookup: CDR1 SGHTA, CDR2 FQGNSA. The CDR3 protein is CASSSRSQGLEQFF. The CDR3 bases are TGTGCCAGCAGCTCCAGATCCCAGGGTTTAGAGCAGTTCTTC.

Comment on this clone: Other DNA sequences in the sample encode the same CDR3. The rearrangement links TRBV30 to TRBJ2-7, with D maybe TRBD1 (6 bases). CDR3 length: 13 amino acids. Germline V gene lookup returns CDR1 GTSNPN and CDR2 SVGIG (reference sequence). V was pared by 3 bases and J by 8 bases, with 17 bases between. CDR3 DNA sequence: TGTGCCTGGAGCCAGGGGCAGGGTAGGCAGCAGTACTTC. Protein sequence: CAWSQGQGRQQYF.